This TCR beta chain was recorded in a study of T cells in Graves' hyperthyroidism and ophthalmopathy. Germline CDR1 and CDR2: DFQATT and SNEGSKA (reference sequence). Trimming left V 6 bases short and J 4 bases short, with 13 bases between. This CDR3 spans 13 amino acids. Using RNA transcripts as the source, TCR beta CDR3 regions were amplified. HTBI primers drove first-round RT-PCR of the TCR CDR3. TCRdb ran MiXCR on the multiplex PCR reads and lists one entry per CDR3 protein. The sample includes about 500,000 distinct CDR3 sequences, around 14% of them seen just once. Specimen: blood. The genes are TRBV20-1 and TRBJ1-3; D not certain. This clonotype originated in a woman between 18 and 30 years old with Graves' hyperthyroidism. CDR3 bases: TGCAGTGCCCATCCCCTTCACGGAAACACCATATATTTT. Amino acids: CSAHPLHGNTIYF.